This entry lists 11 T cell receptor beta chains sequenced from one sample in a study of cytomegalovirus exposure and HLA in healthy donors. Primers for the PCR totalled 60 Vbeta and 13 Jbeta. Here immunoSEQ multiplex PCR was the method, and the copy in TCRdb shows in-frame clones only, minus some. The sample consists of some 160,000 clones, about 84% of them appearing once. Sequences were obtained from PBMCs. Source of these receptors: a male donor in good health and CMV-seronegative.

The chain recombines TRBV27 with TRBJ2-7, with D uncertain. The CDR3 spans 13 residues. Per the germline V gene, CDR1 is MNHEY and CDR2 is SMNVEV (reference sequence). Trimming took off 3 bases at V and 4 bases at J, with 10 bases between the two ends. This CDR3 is CASSFRPGYEQYF. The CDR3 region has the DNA TGTGCCAGCAGTTTTAGGCCCGGGTACGAGCAGTACTTC.

The CDR3, as DNA: TGTGCCAGTGAGATTCAACAGGGGTATGGCTACACCTTC. Translating it yields CASEIQQGYGYTF. The chain recombines TRBV28 with TRBJ1-2, with 7 bases lining up with TRBD1. V lost 9 bases and J lost 5; bases outside the gene matches: 9. The CDR3 covers 13 residues. In germline, CDR1 is MDHEN, CDR2 SYDVKM.

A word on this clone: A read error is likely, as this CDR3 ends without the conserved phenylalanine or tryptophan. The CDR3 protein is CASSLRLAGTGELFL. The CDR3 coding sequence is TGTGCCAGTAGTCTGCGACTAGCGGGGACCGGGGAGCTGTTTCTT. The J gene is TRBJ2-2, the V gene TRBV19; 11 bases are a match to TRBD2. The CDR3 runs 15 residues. Germline-derived CDR1 and CDR2 are LNHDA and SQIVND (reference sequence). J was trimmed by 5 bases and V by 5 bases; bases with no gene match: 4.

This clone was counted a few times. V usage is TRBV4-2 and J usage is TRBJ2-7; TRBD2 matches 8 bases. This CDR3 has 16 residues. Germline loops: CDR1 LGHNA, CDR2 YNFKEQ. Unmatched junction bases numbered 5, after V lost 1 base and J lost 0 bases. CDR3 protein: CASSQGTGGPSYEQYF. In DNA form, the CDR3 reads TGTGCCAGCAGCCAAGGGACGGGAGGGCCCTCCTACGAGCAGTACTTC.

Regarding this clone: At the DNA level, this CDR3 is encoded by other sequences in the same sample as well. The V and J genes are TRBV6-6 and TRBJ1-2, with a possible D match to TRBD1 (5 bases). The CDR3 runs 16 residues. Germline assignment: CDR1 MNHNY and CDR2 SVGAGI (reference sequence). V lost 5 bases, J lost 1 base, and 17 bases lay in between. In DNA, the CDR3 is TGTGCCAGCAGTCCCCTTCGCCTGACAGATAACTATGGCTACACCTTC. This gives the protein CASSPLRLTDNYGYTF.

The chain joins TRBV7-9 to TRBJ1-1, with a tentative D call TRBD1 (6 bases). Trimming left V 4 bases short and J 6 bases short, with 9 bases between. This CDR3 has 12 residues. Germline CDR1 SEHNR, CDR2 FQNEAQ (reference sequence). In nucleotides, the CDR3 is TGTGCCAGCAGCTCGGGGGGCCCTGAAGCTTTCTTT. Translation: CASSSGGPEAFF.

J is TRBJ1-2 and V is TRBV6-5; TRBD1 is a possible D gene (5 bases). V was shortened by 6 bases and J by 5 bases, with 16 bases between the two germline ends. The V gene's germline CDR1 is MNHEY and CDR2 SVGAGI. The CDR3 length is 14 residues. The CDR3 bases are TGTGCCAGCAGGAATCGGGGGGGGAGGTATGGCTACACCTTC. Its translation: CASRNRGGRYGYTF.

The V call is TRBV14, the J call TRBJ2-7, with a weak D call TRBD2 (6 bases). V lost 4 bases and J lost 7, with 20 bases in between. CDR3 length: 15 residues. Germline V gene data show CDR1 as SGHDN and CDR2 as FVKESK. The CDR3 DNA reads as TGTGCCAGCAGCCGGGACCGTCGGGGGTTGAGAGAGCAGTACTTC. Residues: CASSRDRRGLREQYF.

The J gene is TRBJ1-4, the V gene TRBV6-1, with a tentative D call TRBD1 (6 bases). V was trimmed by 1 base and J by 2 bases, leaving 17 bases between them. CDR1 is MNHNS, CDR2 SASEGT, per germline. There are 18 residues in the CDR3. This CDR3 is CASSEEVLGGRTNEKLFF. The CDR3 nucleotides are TGTGCCAGCAGTGAAGAGGTTTTGGGGGGGCGGACTAATGAAAAACTGTTTTTT.

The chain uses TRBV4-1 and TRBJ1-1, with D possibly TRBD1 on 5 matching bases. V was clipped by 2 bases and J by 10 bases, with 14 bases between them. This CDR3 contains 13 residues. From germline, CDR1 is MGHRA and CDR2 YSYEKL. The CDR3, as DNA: TGCGCCAGCAGCCAAAACGGGGGGAAGTTAGCTTTCTTT. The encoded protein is CASSQNGGKLAFF.

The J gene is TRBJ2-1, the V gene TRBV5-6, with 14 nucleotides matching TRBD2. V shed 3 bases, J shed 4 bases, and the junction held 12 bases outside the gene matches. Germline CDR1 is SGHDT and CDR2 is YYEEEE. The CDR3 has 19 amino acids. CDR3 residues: CASSSGLAGAESPYNEQFF. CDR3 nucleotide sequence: TGTGCCAGCAGCTCGGGACTAGCGGGGGCAGAGTCTCCGTACAATGAGCAGTTCTTC.